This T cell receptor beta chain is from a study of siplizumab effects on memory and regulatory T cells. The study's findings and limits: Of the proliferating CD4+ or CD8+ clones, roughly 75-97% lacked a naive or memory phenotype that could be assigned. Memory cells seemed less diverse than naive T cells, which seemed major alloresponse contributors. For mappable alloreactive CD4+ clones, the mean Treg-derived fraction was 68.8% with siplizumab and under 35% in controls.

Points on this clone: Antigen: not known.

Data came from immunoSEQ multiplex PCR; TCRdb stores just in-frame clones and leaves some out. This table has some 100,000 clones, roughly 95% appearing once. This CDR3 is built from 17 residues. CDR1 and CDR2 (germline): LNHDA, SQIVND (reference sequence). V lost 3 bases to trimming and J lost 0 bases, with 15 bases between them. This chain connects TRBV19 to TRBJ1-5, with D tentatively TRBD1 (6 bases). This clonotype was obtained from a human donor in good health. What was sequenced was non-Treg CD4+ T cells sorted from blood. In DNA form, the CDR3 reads TGTGCCAGTAGTATTGAGATGACAGGTTATAGCAATCAGCCCCAGCATTTT. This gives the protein CASSIEMTGYSNQPQHF.